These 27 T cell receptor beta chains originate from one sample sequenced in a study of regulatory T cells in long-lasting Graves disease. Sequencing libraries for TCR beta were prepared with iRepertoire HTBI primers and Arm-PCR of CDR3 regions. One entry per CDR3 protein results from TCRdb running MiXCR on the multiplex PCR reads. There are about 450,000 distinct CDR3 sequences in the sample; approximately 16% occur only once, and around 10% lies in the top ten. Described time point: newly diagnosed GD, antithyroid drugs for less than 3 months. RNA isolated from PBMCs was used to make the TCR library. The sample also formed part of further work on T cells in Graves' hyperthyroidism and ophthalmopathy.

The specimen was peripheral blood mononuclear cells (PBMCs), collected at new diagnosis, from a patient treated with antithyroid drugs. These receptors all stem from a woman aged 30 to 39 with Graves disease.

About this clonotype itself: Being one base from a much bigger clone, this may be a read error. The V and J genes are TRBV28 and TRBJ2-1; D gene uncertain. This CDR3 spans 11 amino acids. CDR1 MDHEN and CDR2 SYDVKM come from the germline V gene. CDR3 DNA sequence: TGTGCCATCTCCAGCTACAATGGGCAGTTCTTC. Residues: CAISSYNGQFF.

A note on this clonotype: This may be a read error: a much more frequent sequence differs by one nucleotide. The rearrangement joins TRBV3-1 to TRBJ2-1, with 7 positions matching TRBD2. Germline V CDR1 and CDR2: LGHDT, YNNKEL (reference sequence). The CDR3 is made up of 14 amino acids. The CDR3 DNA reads TGTGCCAGCAGCCAGCGGGAGCTCTACAATGACCAGTTCTTC. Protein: CASSQRELYNDQFF.

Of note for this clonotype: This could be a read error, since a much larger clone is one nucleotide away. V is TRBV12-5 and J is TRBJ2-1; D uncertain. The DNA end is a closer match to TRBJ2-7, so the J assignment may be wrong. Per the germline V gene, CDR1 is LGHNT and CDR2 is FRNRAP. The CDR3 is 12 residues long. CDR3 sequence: CASGSSVNEQYF. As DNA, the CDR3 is TGTGCTAGTGGTTCCTCCGTTAATGAGCAGTACTTC.

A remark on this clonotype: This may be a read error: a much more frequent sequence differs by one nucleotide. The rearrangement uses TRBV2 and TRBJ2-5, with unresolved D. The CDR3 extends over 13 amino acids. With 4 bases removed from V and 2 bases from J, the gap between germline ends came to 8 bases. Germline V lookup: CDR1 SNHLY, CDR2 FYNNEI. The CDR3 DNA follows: TGTGCCAGCAGTGGAGAACAGCAAGAGACCCAGTACTTC. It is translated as CASSGEQQETQYF.

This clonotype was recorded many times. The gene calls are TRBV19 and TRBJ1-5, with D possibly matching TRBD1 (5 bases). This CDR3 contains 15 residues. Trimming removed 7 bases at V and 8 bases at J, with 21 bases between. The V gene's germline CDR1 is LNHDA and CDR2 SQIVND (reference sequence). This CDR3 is CASIGLSGPEEPQHF. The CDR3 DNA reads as TGTGCCAGTATCGGTCTTTCGGGGCCCGAGGAGCCCCAGCATTTT.

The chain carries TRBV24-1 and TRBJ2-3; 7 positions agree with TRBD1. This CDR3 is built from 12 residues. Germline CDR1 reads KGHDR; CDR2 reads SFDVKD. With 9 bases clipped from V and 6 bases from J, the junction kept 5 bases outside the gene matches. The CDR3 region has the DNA TGTGCCACCCAGGGACAGACGGATACGCAGTATTTT. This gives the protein CATQGQTDTQYF.

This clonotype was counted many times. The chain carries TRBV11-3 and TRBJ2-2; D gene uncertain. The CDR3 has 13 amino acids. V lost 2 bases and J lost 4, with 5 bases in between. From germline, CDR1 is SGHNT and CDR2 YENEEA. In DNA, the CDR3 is TGTGCCAGCAGCTTACGGGTCACCGGGGAGCTGTTTTTT. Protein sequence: CASSLRVTGELFF. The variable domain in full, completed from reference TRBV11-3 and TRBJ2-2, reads EAGVVQSPRYKIIEKKQPVAFWCNPISGHNTLYWYLQNLGQGPELLIRYENEEAVDDSQLPKDRFSAERLKGVDSTLKIQPAELGDSAVYLCASSLRVTGELFFGEGSRLTVL.

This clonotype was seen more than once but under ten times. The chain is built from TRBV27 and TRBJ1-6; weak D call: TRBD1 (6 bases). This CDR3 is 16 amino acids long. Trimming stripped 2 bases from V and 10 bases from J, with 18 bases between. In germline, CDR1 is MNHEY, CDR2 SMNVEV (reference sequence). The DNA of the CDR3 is TGTGCCAGCAGTTTAAAGGACAGTCGAAGGGGCTCACCCCTCCACTTT. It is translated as CASSLKDSRRGSPLHF.

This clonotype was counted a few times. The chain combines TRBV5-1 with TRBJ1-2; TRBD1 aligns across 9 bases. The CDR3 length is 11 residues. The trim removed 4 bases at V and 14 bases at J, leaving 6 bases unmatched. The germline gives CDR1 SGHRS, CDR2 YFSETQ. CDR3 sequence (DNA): TGCGCCAGCAGCGGGGACAGGGTCGAAACCTTC. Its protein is CASSGDRVETF.

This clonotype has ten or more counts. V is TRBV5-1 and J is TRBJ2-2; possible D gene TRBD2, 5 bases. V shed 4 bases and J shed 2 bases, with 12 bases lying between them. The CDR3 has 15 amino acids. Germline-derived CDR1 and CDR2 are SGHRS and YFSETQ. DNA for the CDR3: TGCGCCAGCAGCGCCGCCTGGACTAACACCGGGGAGCTGTTTTTT. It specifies CASSAAWTNTGELFF.

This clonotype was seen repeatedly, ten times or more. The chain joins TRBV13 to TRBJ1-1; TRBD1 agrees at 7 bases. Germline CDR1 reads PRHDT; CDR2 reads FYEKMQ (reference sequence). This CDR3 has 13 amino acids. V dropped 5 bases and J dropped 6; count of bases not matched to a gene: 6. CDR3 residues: CASSAAGGPEAFF. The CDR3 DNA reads TGTGCCAGCAGCGCAGCAGGGGGGCCTGAAGCTTTCTTT.

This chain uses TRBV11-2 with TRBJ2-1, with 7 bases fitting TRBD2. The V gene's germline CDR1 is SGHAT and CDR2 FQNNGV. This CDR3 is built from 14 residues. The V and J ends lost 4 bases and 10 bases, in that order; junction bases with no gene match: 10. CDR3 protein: CASSSARLAREQFF. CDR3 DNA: TGTGCCAGCAGCTCCGCCCGACTAGCTCGGGAGCAGTTCTTC.

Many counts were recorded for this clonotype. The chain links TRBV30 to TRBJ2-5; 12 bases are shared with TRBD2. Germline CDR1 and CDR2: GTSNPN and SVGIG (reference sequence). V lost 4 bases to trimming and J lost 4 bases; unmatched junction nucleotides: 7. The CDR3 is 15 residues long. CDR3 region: CAWKQTSGSVETQYF. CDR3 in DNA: TGTGCCTGGAAGCAGACTAGCGGGAGTGTAGAGACCCAGTACTTC.

CDR3 residues: CASSHFTGELFF. DNA for the CDR3: TGTGCCAGCAGTCACTTTACCGGGGAGCTGTTTTTT. V and J are TRBV6-5 and TRBJ2-2, with unresolved D. The CDR3 has 12 amino acids. CDR1 is MNHEY, CDR2 SVGAGI, per germline. Trimming removed 5 bases from V and 5 bases from J, with 6 bases in between.

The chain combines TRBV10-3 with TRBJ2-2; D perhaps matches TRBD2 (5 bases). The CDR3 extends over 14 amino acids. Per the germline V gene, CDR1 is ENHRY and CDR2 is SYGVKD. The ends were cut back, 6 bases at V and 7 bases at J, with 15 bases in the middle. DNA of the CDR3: TGTGCCATCAGGAGAGAACGGGGTGGCGGGGAGCTGTTTTTT. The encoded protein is CAIRRERGGGELFF.

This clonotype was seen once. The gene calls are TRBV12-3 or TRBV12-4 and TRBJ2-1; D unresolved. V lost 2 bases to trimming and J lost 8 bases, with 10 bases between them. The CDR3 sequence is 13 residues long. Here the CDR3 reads CASSLLAAHEQFF. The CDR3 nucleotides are TGTGCCAGCAGTTTACTGGCGGCGCATGAGCAGTTCTTC.

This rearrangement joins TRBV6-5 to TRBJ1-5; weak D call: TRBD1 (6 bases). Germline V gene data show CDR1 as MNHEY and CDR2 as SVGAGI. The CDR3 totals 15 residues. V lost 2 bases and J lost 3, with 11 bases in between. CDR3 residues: CASSYLRGYNQPQHF. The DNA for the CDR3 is TGTGCCAGCAGTTACCTCAGGGGATACAATCAGCCCCAGCATTTT.

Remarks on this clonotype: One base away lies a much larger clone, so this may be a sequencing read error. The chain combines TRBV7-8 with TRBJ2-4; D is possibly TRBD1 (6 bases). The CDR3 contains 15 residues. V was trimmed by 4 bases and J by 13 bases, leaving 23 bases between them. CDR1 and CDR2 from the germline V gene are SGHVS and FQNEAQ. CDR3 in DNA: TGTGCCAGCAGCTGGAACAGGGTACGCTACAATGAGCAGTACTTC. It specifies CASSWNRVRYNEQYF.

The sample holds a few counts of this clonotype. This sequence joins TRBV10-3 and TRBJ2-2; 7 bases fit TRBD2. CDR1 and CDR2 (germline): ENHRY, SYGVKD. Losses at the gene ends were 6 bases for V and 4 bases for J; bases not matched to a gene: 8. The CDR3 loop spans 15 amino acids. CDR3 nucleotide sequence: TGTGCCATCAGCTGGTGGCGGGGGTCCACCGGGGAGCTGTTTTTT. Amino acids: CAISWWRGSTGELFF.

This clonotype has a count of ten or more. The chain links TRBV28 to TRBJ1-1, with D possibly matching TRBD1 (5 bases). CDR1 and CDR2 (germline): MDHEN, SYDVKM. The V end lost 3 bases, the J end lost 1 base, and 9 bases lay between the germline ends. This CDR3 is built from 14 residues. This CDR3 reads CASSLVQGNTEAFF. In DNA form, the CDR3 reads TGTGCCAGCAGTTTGGTTCAGGGGAACACTGAAGCTTTCTTT. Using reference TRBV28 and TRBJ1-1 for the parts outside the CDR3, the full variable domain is DVKVTQSSRYLVKRTGEKVFLECVQDMDHENMFWYRQDPGLGLRLIYFSYDVKMKEKGDIPEGYSVSREKKERFSLILESASTNQTSMYLCASSLVQGNTEAFFGQGTRLTVV.

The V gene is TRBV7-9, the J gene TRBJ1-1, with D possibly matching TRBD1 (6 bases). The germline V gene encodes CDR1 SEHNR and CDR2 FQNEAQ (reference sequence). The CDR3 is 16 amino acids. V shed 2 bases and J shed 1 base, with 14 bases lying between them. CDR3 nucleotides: TGTGCCAGCAGCTTATCAGGGACACCAGAGAACACTGAAGCTTTCTTT. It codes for CASSLSGTPENTEAFF.

The CDR3 region is CAIMQDSYEQYF. The CDR3, as DNA: TGTGCCATCATGCAGGACTCCTACGAGCAGTACTTC. This sequence joins TRBV10-3 and TRBJ2-7; D is undetermined. This CDR3 is 12 amino acids long. The V end lost 7 bases, the J end lost 0 bases, and 7 bases lay between the germline ends. From germline, CDR1 is ENHRY and CDR2 SYGVKD.

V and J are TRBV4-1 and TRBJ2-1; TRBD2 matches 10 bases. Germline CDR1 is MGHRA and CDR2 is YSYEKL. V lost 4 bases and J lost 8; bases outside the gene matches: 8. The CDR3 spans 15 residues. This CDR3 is CASSPLSGRAHEQFF. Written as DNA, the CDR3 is TGCGCCAGCAGCCCACTAAGCGGGAGGGCCCATGAGCAGTTCTTC.

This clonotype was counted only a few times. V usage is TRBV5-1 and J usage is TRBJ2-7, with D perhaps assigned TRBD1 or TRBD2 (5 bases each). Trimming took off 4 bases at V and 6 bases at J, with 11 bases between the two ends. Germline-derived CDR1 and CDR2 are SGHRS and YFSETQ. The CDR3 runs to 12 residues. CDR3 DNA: TGCGCCAGCAGCCTCGGGACCCCCGAGCAGTACTTC. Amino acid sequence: CASSLGTPEQYF.

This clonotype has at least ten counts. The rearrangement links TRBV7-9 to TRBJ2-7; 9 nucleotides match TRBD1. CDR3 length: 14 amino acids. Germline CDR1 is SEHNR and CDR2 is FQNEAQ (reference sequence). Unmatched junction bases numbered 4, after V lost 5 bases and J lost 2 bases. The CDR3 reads CASSTTGGTYEQYF. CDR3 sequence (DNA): TGTGCCAGCAGCACGACAGGGGGGACCTACGAGCAGTACTTC.

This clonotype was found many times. CDR3 coding DNA: TGCGCCAGCAGCTTAATTCCGGGACCGACATCTAGCACAGATACGCAGTATTTT. This gives the protein CASSLIPGPTSSTDTQYF. This chain connects TRBV5-1 to TRBJ2-3; D is possibly TRBD1 or TRBD2 (5 bases each). CDR3 size: 18 residues. Deletions cut 2 bases from V and 0 bases from J, with 19 bases between. Germline assignment: CDR1 SGHRS and CDR2 YFSETQ.

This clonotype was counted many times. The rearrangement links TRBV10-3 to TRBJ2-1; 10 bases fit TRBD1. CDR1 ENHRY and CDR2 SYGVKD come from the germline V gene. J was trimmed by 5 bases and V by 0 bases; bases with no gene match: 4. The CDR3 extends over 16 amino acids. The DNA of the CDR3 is TGTGCCATCAGTGAGTCCCGGGACAGGGGTAACAATGAGCAGTTCTTC. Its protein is CAISESRDRGNNEQFF.